The clone carrying this T cell receptor beta chain appeared many times. Every naive CD8 library was made from between roughly 17,000 and 1,100,000 sorted cells with 10%, 30% or 50% RNA. Per the germline V gene, CDR1 is SEHNR and CDR2 is FQNEAQ (reference sequence). This CDR3 is 18 amino acids long. The ends were cut back, 1 base at V and 2 bases at J, with 19 bases in the middle. This specimen comes from a study of molecular identifiers for immune sequencing clone quantification. From the PCR reads, TCRdb called clonotypes with MiXCR, one entry per CDR3 protein. Of roughly 630,000 distinct CDR3 sequences listed, over 25% were seen once; the top ten hold around 0.78%.

What was sequenced was naive CD8+ T cells from blood, with Jurkat cell RNA spiked in. Subset specified: FACS-sorted CD8+CD4-CCR7+CD45RA+ naive T cells. This chain connects TRBV7-9 to TRBJ2-3; D gene uncertain. The TCR comes from a human donor in good health. Some libraries in this study had Jurkat cell RNA spiked in. In DNA, the CDR3 is TGTGCCAGCAGCTTAGTTACGGCCAAAATCCTTAACACAGATACGCAGTATTTT. Residues: CASSLVTAKILNTDTQYF.